This note documents a single T cell receptor (beta chain) sequence. The antigen is not known. V was shortened by 5 bases and J by 3 bases, with 14 bases between the two germline ends. Germline V gene data show CDR1 as SGHNT and CDR2 as YYREEE (reference sequence). This CDR3 has 14 amino acids. The PCR contained 60 Vbeta and 13 Jbeta primers. The repertoire was sequenced with immunoSEQ multiplex PCR; TCRdb's copy has only in-frame clones and lacks some. The sample lists about 170,000 clones; 80% to 90% were seen once. The data were obtained in a study of cytomegalovirus exposure and HLA in healthy donors. Study findings and constraints: In a later analysis, specific HLA alleles were associated with 15,000 to 20,000 TCR beta sequences at a 0.05 false discovery rate. Immune exposure information comprised only CMV serostatus. The authors later found HLA-associated TCR beta chains more clonally expanded than equally common others.

The chain has TRBV5-4 and TRBJ1-2; D possibly corresponds to TRBD1 (6 bases). Sample: PBMCs. This clonotype was obtained from a man younger than 35 in good health and CMV-seropositive. CDR3 in amino acids: CASSRGGGDYGYTF. The CDR3 coding sequence is TGTGCCAGCAGTCGAGGTGGGGGCGACTATGGCTACACCTTC.